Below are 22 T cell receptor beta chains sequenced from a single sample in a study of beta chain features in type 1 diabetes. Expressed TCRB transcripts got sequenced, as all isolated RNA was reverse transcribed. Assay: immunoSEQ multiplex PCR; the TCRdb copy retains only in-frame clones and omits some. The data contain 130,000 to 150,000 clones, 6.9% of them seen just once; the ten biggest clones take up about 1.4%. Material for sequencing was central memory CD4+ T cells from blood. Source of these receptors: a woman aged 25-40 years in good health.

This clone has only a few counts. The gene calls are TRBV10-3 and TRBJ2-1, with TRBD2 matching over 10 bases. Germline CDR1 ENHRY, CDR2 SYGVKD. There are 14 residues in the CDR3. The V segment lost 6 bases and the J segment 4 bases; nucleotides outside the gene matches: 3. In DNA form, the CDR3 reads TGTGCCATCAGCGGACTAGCGGAATACAATGAGCAGTTCTTC. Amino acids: CAISGLAEYNEQFF.

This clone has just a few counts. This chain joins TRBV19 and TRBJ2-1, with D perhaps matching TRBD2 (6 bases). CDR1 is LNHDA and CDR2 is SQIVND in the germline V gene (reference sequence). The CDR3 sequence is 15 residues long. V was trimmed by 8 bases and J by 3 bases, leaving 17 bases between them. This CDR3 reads CASGEDYQYYNEQFF. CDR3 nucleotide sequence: TGTGCCAGTGGCGAGGACTACCAGTACTACAATGAGCAGTTCTTC.

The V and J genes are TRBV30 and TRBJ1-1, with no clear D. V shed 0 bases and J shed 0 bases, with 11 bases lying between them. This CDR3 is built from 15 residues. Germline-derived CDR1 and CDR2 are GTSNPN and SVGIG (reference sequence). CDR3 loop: CAWSVRFPMNTEAFF. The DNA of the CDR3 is TGTGCCTGGAGTGTCCGGTTCCCGATGAACACTGAAGCTTTCTTT.

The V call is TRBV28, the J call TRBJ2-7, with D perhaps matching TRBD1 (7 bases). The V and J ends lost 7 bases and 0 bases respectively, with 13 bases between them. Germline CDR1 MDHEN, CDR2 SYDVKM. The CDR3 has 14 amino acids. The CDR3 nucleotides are TGTGCCAGCAATTACCAGGGGGGCTCCTACGAGCAGTACTTC. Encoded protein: CASNYQGGSYEQYF.

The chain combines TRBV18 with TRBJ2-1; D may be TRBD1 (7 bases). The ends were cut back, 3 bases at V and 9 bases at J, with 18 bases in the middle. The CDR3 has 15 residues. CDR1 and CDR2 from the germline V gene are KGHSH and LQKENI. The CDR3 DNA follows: TGTGCCAGCTCACCGCAGGGGGGTAGGGGAGCTGAGCAGTTCTTC. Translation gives CASSPQGGRGAEQFF. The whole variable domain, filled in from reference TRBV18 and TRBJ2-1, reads NAGVMQNPRHLVRRRGQEARLRCSPMKGHSHVYWYRQLPEEGLKFMVYLQKENIIDESGMPKERFSAEFPKEGPSILRIQQVVRGDSAAYFCASSPQGGRGAEQFFGPGTRLTVL.

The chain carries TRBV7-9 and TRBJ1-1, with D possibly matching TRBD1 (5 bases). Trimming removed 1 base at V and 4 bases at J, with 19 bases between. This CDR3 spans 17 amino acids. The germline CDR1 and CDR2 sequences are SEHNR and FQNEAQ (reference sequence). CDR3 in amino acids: CASSLVGAGRLGTEAFF. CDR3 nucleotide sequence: TGTGCCAGCAGCTTAGTAGGGGCAGGGAGGTTGGGCACTGAAGCTTTCTTT.

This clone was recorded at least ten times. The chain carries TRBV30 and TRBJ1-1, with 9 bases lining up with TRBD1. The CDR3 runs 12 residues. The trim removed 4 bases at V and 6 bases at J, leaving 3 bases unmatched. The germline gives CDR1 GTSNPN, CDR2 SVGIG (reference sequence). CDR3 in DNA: TGTGCCTGGACTACAGGGGGCCCTGAAGCTTTCTTT. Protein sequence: CAWTTGGPEAFF.

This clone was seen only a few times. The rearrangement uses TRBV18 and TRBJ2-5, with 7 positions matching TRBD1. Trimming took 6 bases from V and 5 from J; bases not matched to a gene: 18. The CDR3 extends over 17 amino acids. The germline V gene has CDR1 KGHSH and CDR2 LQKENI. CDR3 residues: CASSPGTDEPRRETQYF. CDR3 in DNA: TGTGCCAGCTCCCCCGGGACAGACGAACCCCGCAGGGAGACCCAGTACTTC.

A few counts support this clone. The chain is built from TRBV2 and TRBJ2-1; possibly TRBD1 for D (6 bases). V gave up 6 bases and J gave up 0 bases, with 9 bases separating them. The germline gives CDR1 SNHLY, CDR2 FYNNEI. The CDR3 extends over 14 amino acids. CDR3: CASRLGGSYNEQFF. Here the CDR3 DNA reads TGTGCCAGCAGATTAGGGGGCTCCTACAATGAGCAGTTCTTC. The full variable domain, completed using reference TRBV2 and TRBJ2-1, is EPEVTQTPSHQVTQMGQEVILRCVPISNHLYFYWYRQILGQKVEFLVSFYNNEISEKSEIFDDQFSVERPDGSNFTLKIRSTKLEDSAMYFCASRLGGSYNEQFFGPGTRLTVL.

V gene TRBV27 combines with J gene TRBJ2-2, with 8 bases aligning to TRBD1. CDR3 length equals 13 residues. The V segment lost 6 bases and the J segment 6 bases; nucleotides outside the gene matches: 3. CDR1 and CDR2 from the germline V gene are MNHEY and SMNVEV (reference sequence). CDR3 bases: TGTGCCAGCAGATCACAGGGGGCCGGGGAGCTGTTTTTT. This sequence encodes CASRSQGAGELFF.

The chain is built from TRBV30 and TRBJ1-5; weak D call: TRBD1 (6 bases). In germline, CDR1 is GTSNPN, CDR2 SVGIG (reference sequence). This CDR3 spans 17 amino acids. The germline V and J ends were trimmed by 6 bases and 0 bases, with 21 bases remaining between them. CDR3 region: CACAQIGTLHSNQPQHF. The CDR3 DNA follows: TGTGCCTGTGCCCAAATTGGGACACTTCATAGCAATCAGCCCCAGCATTTT.

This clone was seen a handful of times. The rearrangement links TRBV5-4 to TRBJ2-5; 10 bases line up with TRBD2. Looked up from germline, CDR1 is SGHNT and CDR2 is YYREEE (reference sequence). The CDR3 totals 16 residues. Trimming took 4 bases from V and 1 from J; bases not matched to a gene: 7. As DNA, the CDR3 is TGTGCCAGCAGCCAAGATTGGACTAGCGGCCAAGAGACCCAGTACTTC. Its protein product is CASSQDWTSGQETQYF. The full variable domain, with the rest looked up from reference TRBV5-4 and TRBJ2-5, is ETGVTQSPTHLIKTRGQQVTLRCSSQSGHNTVSWYQQALGQGPQFIFQYYREEENGRGNFPPRFSGLQFPNYSSELNVNALELDDSALYLCASSQDWTSGQETQYFGPGTRLLVL.

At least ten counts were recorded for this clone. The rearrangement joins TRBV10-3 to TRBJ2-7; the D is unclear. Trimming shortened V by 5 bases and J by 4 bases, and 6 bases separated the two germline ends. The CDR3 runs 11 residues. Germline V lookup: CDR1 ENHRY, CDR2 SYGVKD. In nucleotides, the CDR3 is TGTGCCATCAGTACAGAATACGAGCAGTACTTC. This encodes CAISTEYEQYF.

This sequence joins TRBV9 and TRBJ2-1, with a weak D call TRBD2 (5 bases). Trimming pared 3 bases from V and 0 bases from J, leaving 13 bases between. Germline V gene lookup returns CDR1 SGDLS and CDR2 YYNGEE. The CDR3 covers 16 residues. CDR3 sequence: CASSALAPSSYNEQFF. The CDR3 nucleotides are TGTGCCAGCAGCGCCTTAGCGCCGAGCTCCTACAATGAGCAGTTCTTC.

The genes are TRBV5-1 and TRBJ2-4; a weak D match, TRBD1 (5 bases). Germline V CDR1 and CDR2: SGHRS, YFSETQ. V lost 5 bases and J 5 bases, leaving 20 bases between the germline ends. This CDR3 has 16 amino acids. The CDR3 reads CASRISAGMAENIQYF. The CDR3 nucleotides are TGCGCCAGCAGGATCTCTGCAGGGATGGCCGAAAACATTCAGTACTTC.

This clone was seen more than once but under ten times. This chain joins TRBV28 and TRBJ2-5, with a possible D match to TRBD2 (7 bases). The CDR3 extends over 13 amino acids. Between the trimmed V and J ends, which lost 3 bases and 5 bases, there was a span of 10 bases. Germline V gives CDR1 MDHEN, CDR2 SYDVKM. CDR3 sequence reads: CASSLGGAETQYF. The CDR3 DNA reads TGTGCCAGCAGTTTGGGGGGGGCCGAGACCCAGTACTTC.

CDR3: CAWSAPGQGFEQYF. CDR3 bases: TGTGCCTGGAGTGCTCCGGGACAGGGGTTCGAGCAGTACTTC. The V call is TRBV30, the J call TRBJ2-7, with 10 nucleotides matching TRBD1. This CDR3 spans 14 amino acids. Germline V gene data show CDR1 as GTSNPN and CDR2 as SVGIG (reference sequence). Germline trimming cut 1 base from V and 6 bases from J; bases unmatched to any gene: 6.

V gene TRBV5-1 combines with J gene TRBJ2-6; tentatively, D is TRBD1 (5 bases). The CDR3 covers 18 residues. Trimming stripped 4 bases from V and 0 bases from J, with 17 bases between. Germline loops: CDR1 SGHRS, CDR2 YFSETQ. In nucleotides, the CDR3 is TGCGCCAGCAGCGGTAAGGGGCCGCTTATCTCTGGGGCCAACGTCCTGACTTTC. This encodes CASSGKGPLISGANVLTF. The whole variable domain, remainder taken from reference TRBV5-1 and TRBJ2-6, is KAGVTQTPRYLIKTRGQQVTLSCSPISGHRSVSWYQQTPGQGLQFLFEYFSETQRNKGNFPGRFSGRQFSNSRSEMNVSTLELGDSALYLCASSGKGPLISGANVLTFGAGSRLTVL.

CDR3 DNA sequence: TGTGCCAGCAGCCCCTGGACAGGGATGACAGATACGCAGTATTTT. It encodes CASSPWTGMTDTQYF. V usage is TRBV7-8 and J usage is TRBJ2-3; 8 nucleotides agree with TRBD1. Germline V gene sequence: CDR1 SGHVS, CDR2 FQNEAQ. This CDR3 is 15 amino acids long. The ends lost 5 bases at V and 3 bases at J; junction bases unmatched: 7.

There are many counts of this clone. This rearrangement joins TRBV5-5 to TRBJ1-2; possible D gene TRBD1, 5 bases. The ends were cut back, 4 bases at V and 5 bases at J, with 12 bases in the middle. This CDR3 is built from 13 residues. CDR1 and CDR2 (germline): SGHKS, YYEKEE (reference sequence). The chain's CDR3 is CASSPLGVYGYTF. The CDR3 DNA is TGTGCCAGCAGCCCGCTAGGGGTGTATGGCTACACCTTC.

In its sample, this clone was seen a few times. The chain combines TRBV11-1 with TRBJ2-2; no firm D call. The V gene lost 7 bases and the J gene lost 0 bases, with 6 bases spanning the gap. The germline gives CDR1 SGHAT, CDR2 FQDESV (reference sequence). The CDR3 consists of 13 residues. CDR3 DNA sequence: TGTGCCAGCAAACGCGCGAACACCGGGGAGCTGTTTTTT. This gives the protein CASKRANTGELFF.

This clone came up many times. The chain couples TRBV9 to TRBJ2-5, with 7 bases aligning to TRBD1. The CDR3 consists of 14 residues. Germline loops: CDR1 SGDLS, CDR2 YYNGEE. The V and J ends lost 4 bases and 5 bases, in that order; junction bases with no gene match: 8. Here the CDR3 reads CASSRQGGGETQYF. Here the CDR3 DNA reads TGTGCCAGCAGCCGACAGGGTGGCGGGGAGACCCAGTACTTC. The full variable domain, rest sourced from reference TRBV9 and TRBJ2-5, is DSGVTQTPKHLITATGQRVTLRCSPRSGDLSVYWYQQSLDQGLQFLIQYYNGEERAKGNILERFSAQQFPDLHSELNLSSLELGDSALYFCASSRQGGGETQYFGPGTRLLVL.